These 26 T cell receptor beta chains came from one sample sequenced in a study of T cell responses to AZD1222 COVID-19 vaccine. TCRdb keeps only in-frame clones here, not all; method: immunoSEQ multiplex PCR. This table has about 220,000 clones, approximately 94% appearing once. The sample in question was peripheral blood, obtained on day 0 of MenACWY control vaccination. All receptors come from an adult in good health.

This rearrangement joins TRBV6-5 to TRBJ1-2; D is possibly TRBD1 (6 bases). The length of the CDR3 is 13 residues. The germline V gene encodes CDR1 MNHEY and CDR2 SVGAGI. Trimming shortened V by 5 bases and J by 5 bases, and 12 bases separated the two germline ends. CDR3 nucleotides: TGTGCCAGCAGTCCGACAGGAATTTATGGCTACACCTTC. Protein product: CASSPTGIYGYTF.

The rearrangement links TRBV7-9 to TRBJ1-6; TRBD1 agrees at 9 bases. After removal of 5 bases from V and 7 bases from J, the junction contained 3 bases not matched to a gene. The CDR3 is 14 residues long. Germline loops: CDR1 SEHNR, CDR2 FQNEAQ (reference sequence). This CDR3 is CASSQDRGNSPLHF. Here the CDR3 DNA reads TGTGCCAGCAGCCAGGACAGGGGAAATTCACCCCTCCACTTT.

This rearrangement joins TRBV5-1 to TRBJ1-3; D possibly corresponds to TRBD1 (6 bases). CDR1 is SGHRS, CDR2 YFSETQ, per germline. CDR3 length equals 15 residues. V was clipped by 5 bases and J by 4 bases, with 16 bases between them. The CDR3 DNA follows: TGCGCCAGCAGTCCGTTTACTGGGGGCGGAAACACCATATATTTT. It codes for CASSPFTGGGNTIYF. Filled out from reference TRBV5-1 and TRBJ1-3, the complete variable domain reads KAGVTQTPRYLIKTRGQQVTLSCSPISGHRSVSWYQQTPGQGLQFLFEYFSETQRNKGNFPGRFSGRQFSNSRSEMNVSTLELGDSALYLCASSPFTGGGNTIYFGEGSWLTVV.

This chain links TRBV29-1 with TRBJ2-5; D possibly corresponds to TRBD1 (5 bases). The CDR3 is 12 amino acids. Germline lookup yields CDR1 SQVTM and CDR2 ANQGSEA. Trimming took off 3 bases at V and 4 bases at J, with 9 bases between the two ends. The CDR3 here is CSVDRATETQYF. The DNA for the CDR3 is TGCAGCGTTGACAGGGCCACAGAGACCCAGTACTTC.

In its sample, this clone was seen a few times. The chain couples TRBV11-2 to TRBJ2-5, with D possibly TRBD2 on 6 matching bases. The V gene lost 3 bases and the J gene lost 5 bases, with 16 bases spanning the gap. The CDR3 totals 15 residues. Germline lookup yields CDR1 SGHAT and CDR2 FQNNGV. As DNA, the CDR3 is TGTGCCAGCAGCTTGACCGGGGGAGCTTGGGAGACCCAGTACTTC. Protein sequence: CASSLTGGAWETQYF.

The CDR3 region is CASNSGPRNTIYF. The CDR3 bases are TGTGCCAGCAATTCAGGGCCAAGAAACACCATATATTTT. The V gene is TRBV28, the J gene TRBJ1-3; a weak D match, TRBD1 (5 bases). The CDR3 is made up of 13 amino acids. V dropped 7 bases and J dropped 5 bases, with 12 bases sitting between them. Germline V gene lookup returns CDR1 MDHEN and CDR2 SYDVKM.

The chain combines TRBV28 with TRBJ2-7; TRBD1 or TRBD2 may be the D gene (7 bases each). The CDR3 totals 13 residues. From germline, CDR1 is MDHEN and CDR2 SYDVKM. V lost 6 bases and J 2 bases, leaving 11 bases between the germline ends. CDR3 region: CASSRGGPYEQYF. The CDR3 DNA follows: TGTGCCAGCAGCAGGGGGGGCCCCTACGAGCAGTACTTC.

The rearrangement links TRBV12-5 to TRBJ2-2; tentatively, D is TRBD1 (5 bases). The V end was cut by 1 base, the J end by 3 bases, with 15 bases between. Germline CDR1 and CDR2: LGHNT and FRNRAP. The CDR3 totals 17 residues. DNA for the CDR3: TGTGCTAGTGGTTTGGGGTGGGAAACAGGATACACCGGGGAGCTGTTTTTT. Amino acid sequence: CASGLGWETGYTGELFF.

The genes are TRBV5-6 and TRBJ1-3; 7 positions agree with TRBD1. The CDR3 totals 16 residues. Germline trimming cut 8 bases from V and 0 bases from J; bases unmatched to any gene: 11. Germline CDR1 and CDR2: SGHDT and YYEEEE. The CDR3 DNA follows: TGTGCCAGTCTAAACACAGGGGTGGGCTCTGGAAACACCATATATTTT. Protein: CASLNTGVGSGNTIYF.

The V gene is TRBV5-1, the J gene TRBJ2-2, with 10 nucleotides matching TRBD1. Germline V CDR1 and CDR2: SGHRS, YFSETQ. V gave up 2 bases and J gave up 4 bases; unmatched junction bases: 2. This CDR3 is built from 15 residues. The chain's CDR3 is CASSLRDRGTGELFF. The CDR3 region has the DNA TGCGCCAGCAGCTTAAGGGACAGGGGCACCGGGGAGCTGTTTTTT.

CDR3 in amino acids: CAWSVRGTEQYF. CDR3 coding DNA: TGTGCCTGGAGTGTACGGGGGACCGAGCAGTACTTC. The chain employs TRBV30 and TRBJ2-7, with a weak D call TRBD2 (6 bases). The CDR3 contains 12 residues. CDR1 is GTSNPN, CDR2 SVGIG, per germline (reference sequence). Trimming cost V 0 bases and J 6 bases, with 9 bases left between them.

The chain carries TRBV19 and TRBJ1-2; D call uncertain. Trimming stripped 3 bases from V and 4 bases from J, with 12 bases between. Germline V gene data show CDR1 as LNHDA and CDR2 as SQIVND (reference sequence). The length of the CDR3 is 14 residues. The CDR3 bases are TGTGCCAGTAGTATCTCTAGGGAGTCCTATGGCTACACCTTC. Translating it yields CASSISRESYGYTF. The complete variable domain, with remaining parts taken from reference TRBV19 and TRBJ1-2, reads DGGITQSPKYLFRKEGQNVTLSCEQNLNHDAMYWYRQDPGQGLRLIYYSQIVNDFQKGDIAEGYSVSREKKESFPLTVTSAQKNPTAFYLCASSISRESYGYTFGSGTRLTVV.

The chain employs TRBV7-2 and TRBJ1-5; no definite D call. The ends were cut back, 4 bases at V and 0 bases at J, with 1 base in the middle. The germline CDR1 and CDR2 sequences are SGHTA and FQGNSA. The CDR3 spans 12 residues. The CDR3 reads CASSYSNQPQHF. For the CDR3, the DNA is TGTGCCAGCAGCTATAGCAATCAGCCCCAGCATTTT.

The rearrangement links TRBV10-3 to TRBJ1-1; no definite D call. The CDR3 totals 13 residues. V was clipped by 5 bases and J by 3 bases, with 10 bases between them. CDR1 ENHRY and CDR2 SYGVKD come from the germline V gene. Here the CDR3 reads CAISFGVDTEAFF. The CDR3 nucleotides read TGTGCCATCAGTTTTGGGGTGGACACTGAAGCTTTCTTT.

V and J are TRBV15 and TRBJ1-3; 12 bases line up with TRBD1. CDR3 length: 20 amino acids. J gave up 0 bases and V 2 bases, and 11 bases lay outside the gene matches. Germline loops: CDR1 LNHNV, CDR2 YYDKDF (reference sequence). CDR3 sequence (DNA): TGTGCCACCAGCAGAACTGGGACAGGGGGCCGCTTGAGCTCTGGAAACACCATATATTTT. Amino acids: CATSRTGTGGRLSSGNTIYF.

The rearrangement links TRBV6-5 to TRBJ2-1; weak D call: TRBD2 (6 bases). This CDR3 is built from 15 residues. The V end was cut by 0 bases, the J end by 5 bases, with 11 bases between. Per germline, CDR1 MNHEY and CDR2 SVGAGI. In DNA, the CDR3 is TGTGCCAGCAGTTACTCTAGGCGGGGAAACAATGAGCAGTTCTTC. As protein: CASSYSRRGNNEQFF.

The chain is built from TRBV4-2 and TRBJ2-1, with 8 bases matching TRBD2. Germline values: CDR1 LGHNA, CDR2 YNFKEQ. This CDR3 region has 16 residues. V was pared by 1 base and J by 5 bases, with 7 bases of the junction left unmatched. The CDR3 nucleotides read TGTGCCAGCAGCCAAGCGCCCAGCGGGGGTAACAATGAGCAGTTCTTC. Its translation is CASSQAPSGGNNEQFF.

This clone was counted a single time. The rearrangement uses TRBV5-1 and TRBJ2-1, with 7 bases identical to TRBD2. V trimming: 8 bases; J trimming: 6 bases; junction bases outside the gene matches: 8. The CDR3 runs 13 residues. CDR1 and CDR2 (germline): SGHRS, YFSETQ. CDR3 DNA sequence: TGCGCCAGTTCACGGACTAGTGGCAATGAGCAGTTCTTC. Translating gives CASSRTSGNEQFF. Together with reference TRBV5-1 and TRBJ2-1, the CDR3 gives the full variable domain: KAGVTQTPRYLIKTRGQQVTLSCSPISGHRSVSWYQQTPGQGLQFLFEYFSETQRNKGNFPGRFSGRQFSNSRSEMNVSTLELGDSALYLCASSRTSGNEQFFGPGTRLTVL.

This rearrangement joins TRBV10-2 to TRBJ1-6, with D possibly TRBD1 on 6 matching bases. This CDR3 is built from 16 residues. Trimming took off 4 bases at V and 0 bases at J, with 10 bases between the two ends. The germline V gene encodes CDR1 WSHSY and CDR2 SAAADI. The CDR3 protein is CASSGQESSYNSPLHF. The CDR3 bases are TGCGCCAGCAGTGGACAGGAGAGCTCCTATAATTCACCCCTCCACTTT.

The J gene is TRBJ2-2, the V gene TRBV18, with TRBD2 identical over 9 bases. The V and J ends lost 3 bases and 0 bases, in that order; junction bases with no gene match: 2. This CDR3 comprises 16 residues. Germline loops: CDR1 KGHSH, CDR2 LQKENI. CDR3 residues: CASSPRGGANTGELFF. CDR3 DNA: TGTGCCAGCTCACCGCGGGGGGGCGCGAACACCGGGGAGCTGTTTTTT.

The CDR3 sequence: CASSYGGTGVTEAFF. CDR3 coding DNA: TGTGCCAGCAGTTACGGAGGGACGGGAGTCACTGAAGCTTTCTTT. This chain uses TRBV6-2 or TRBV6-3 with TRBJ1-1; D possibly corresponds to TRBD1 (5 bases). Germline V gene data show CDR1 as MNHEY and CDR2 as SVGEGT. There are 15 residues in the CDR3. Trimming left V 2 bases short and J 4 bases short, with 14 bases between.

The gene calls are TRBV5-5 and TRBJ1-1; no firm D call. Germline assignment: CDR1 SGHKS and CDR2 YYEKEE (reference sequence). The CDR3 totals 15 residues. The germline V and J ends were trimmed by 0 bases and 6 bases, with 15 bases remaining between them. In nucleotides, the CDR3 is TGTGCCAGCAGCTTGGGGCCCGACCGAAGGGCTGAAGCTTTCTTT. It is translated as CASSLGPDRRAEAFF.

The rearrangement uses TRBV24-1 and TRBJ2-1; D is undetermined. Trimming cost V 9 bases and J 3 bases, with 5 bases left between them. The CDR3 loop spans 11 amino acids. Germline V CDR1 and CDR2: KGHDR, SFDVKD. CDR3 amino acids: CATASYNEQFF. The CDR3 region has the DNA TGTGCCACCGCTAGCTACAATGAGCAGTTCTTC.

The rearrangement uses TRBV4-3 and TRBJ1-1, with D hard to call. The CDR3 consists of 13 residues. V lost 0 bases and J 10 bases, leaving 12 bases between the germline ends. Germline V gene lookup returns CDR1 LGHNA and CDR2 YSLEER. The CDR3 is CASSQDQVGRAFF. CDR3 coding DNA: TGCGCCAGCAGCCAAGATCAAGTGGGCAGAGCTTTCTTT.

The V and J genes are TRBV6-6 and TRBJ2-1, with TRBD2 matching over 9 bases. Germline-derived CDR1 and CDR2 are MNHNY and SVGAGI (reference sequence). V trimming: 7 bases; J trimming: 9 bases; junction bases outside the gene matches: 7. The CDR3 is 13 residues long. The CDR3 sequence is CASTPGLASEQFF. Here the CDR3 DNA reads TGTGCCAGCACCCCCGGACTAGCGAGTGAGCAGTTCTTC.

This chain joins TRBV10-3 and TRBJ1-4; D gene unclear. The V and J ends lost 2 bases and 8 bases respectively, with 9 bases between them. From germline, CDR1 is ENHRY and CDR2 SYGVKD. This CDR3 has 13 residues. The CDR3 DNA reads TGTGCCATCAGTGAGACTCCGCGGGAAAAACTGTTTTTT. It is translated as CAISETPREKLFF.